Listed below are T cell receptor beta chains from one sample, sequenced in a study of neurological immune-mediated disorders. TCRdb passed the 5' RACE reads through MiXCR, listing each CDR3 protein once. The repertoire holds roughly 21,000 distinct CDR3 sequences, with about 16% as singletons. What was sequenced was PBMCs. Source of these receptors: a female donor with HTLV-1-associated myelopathy (HAM/TSP). The CDR3 runs from the conserved cysteine through the conserved F or W. A D gene is named only where the DNA matches it firmly. Each size is once, few, many, or a class for an expanded clone.

TRBJ1-1 | TRBV7-6 | many | NA | TGTGCCAGCAGCTTAGCCCGCCATGGCACTGAAGCTTTCTTT | CASSLARHGTEAFF
TRBJ1-1 | TRBV4-2 | many | NA | TGTGCCAGCAGCCAAGACAGGGGTACTGAAGCTTTCTTT | CASSQDRGTEAFF
TRBJ2-3 | TRBV7-8 | many | NA | TGTGCCAGCAGCTTAGCGGACTTCTCAGATACGCAGTATTTT | CASSLADFSDTQYF
TRBJ2-2 | TRBV7-9 | once | NA | TGTGCCAGCAGTGCCCGCGGGGTCGGGGAGCTGTTTTTT | CASSARGVGELFF
TRBJ2-1 | TRBV11-2 | many | TRBD2 | TGTGCCAGCAGCTTGTTCGTGACTAGCGACGACAATGAGCAGTTCTTC | CASSLFVTSDDNEQFF
TRBJ2-1 | TRBV4-2 | many | TRBD2 | TGTGCCAGCAGCCAAGATCCGGGCGGGAGGGCCGGGGGGGATGAGCAGTTCTTC | CASSQDPGGRAGGDEQFF
TRBJ2-5 | TRBV20-1 | many | NA | TGCAGTGCTAGAGATCGTTCCTCGCAGACCCAGTACTTC | CSARDRSSQTQYF
TRBJ2-7 | TRBV20-1 | many | NA | TGCAGTGCCAGGCGGGGGGGACAGGGGTTCGACGAGCAGTACTTC | CSARRGGQGFDEQYF
TRBJ1-1 | TRBV10-3 | many | NA | TGTGCCATCAGGCGGGGAGGTGTAAGGACTGAAGCTTTCTTT | CAIRRGGVRTEAFF
TRBJ1-1 | TRBV29-1 | medium-sized | NA | TGCAGCGTTCTTCCCATGGAGAACACTGAAGCTTTCTTT | CSVLPMENTEAFF
TRBJ2-3 | TRBV7-6 | many | NA | TGTGCCAGCAGCTTAGTCCCGGGGAGGACAGATACGCAGTATTTT | CASSLVPGRTDTQYF